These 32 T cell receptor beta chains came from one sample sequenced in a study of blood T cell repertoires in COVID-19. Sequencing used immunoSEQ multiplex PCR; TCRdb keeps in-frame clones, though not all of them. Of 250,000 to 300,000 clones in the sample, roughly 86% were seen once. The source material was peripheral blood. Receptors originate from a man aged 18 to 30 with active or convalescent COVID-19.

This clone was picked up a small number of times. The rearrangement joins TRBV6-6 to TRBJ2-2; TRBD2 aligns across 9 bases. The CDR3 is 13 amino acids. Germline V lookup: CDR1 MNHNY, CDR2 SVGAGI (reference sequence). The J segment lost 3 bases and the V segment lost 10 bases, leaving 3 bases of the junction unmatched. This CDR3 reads CATVAGDTGELFF. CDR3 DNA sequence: TGTGCCACCGTAGCGGGGGACACCGGGGAGCTGTTTTTT.

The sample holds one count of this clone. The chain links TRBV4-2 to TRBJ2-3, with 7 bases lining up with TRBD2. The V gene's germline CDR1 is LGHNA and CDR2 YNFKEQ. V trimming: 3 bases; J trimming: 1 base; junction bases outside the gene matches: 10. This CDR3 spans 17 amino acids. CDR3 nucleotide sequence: TGTGCCAGCAGCCACCCACCTGGGGCGGGGGGCACAGATACGCAGTATTTT. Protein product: CASSHPPGAGGTDTQYF.

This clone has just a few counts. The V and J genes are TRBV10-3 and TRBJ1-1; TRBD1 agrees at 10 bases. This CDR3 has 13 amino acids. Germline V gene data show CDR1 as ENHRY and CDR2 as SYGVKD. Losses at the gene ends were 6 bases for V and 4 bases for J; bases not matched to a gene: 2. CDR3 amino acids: CAIRDRGPTEAFF. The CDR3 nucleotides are TGTGCCATCAGAGACAGGGGGCCCACTGAAGCTTTCTTT.

CDR3 residues: CASILGTGSSDTQYF. The CDR3 DNA reads TGCGCCAGCATACTAGGGACAGGGTCGTCAGATACGCAGTATTTT. The rearrangement joins TRBV5-1 to TRBJ2-3; the match to TRBD1 covers 9 bases. Germline V gives CDR1 SGHRS, CDR2 YFSETQ. This CDR3 region has 15 residues. The trim removed 6 bases at V and 4 bases at J, leaving 9 bases unmatched.

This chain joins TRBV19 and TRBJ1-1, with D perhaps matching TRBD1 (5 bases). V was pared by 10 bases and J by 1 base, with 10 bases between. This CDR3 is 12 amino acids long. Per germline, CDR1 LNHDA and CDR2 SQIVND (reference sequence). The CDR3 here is CATREGNTEAFF. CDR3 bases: TGTGCCACCAGGGAGGGGAACACTGAAGCTTTCTTT.

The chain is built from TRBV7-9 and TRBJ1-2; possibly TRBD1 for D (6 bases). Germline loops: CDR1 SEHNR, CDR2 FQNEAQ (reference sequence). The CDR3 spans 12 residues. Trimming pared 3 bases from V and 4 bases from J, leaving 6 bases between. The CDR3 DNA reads TGTGCCAGCAGCTTGGACAGCTATGGCTACACCTTC. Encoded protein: CASSLDSYGYTF.

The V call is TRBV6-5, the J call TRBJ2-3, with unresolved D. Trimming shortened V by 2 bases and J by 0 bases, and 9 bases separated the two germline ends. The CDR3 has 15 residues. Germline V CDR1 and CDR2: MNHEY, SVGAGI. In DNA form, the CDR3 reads TGTGCCAGCAGTTACCTACCGTCTAGCACAGATACGCAGTATTTT. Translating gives CASSYLPSSTDTQYF.

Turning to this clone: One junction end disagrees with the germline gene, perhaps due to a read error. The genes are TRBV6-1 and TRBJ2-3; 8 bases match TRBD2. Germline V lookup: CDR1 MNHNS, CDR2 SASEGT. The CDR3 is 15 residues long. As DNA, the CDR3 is TGTGCCAGCCGTGAGACTAGCGCTTACACAGATACGCAGTATTTT. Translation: CASRETSAYTDTQYF.

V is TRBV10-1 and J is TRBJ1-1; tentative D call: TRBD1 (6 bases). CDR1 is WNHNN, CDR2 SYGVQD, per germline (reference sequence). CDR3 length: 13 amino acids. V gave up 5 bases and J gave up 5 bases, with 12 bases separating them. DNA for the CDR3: TGCGCCAGCAGTCAGGGGCTGAGGACTGAAGCTTTCTTT. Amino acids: CASSQGLRTEAFF.

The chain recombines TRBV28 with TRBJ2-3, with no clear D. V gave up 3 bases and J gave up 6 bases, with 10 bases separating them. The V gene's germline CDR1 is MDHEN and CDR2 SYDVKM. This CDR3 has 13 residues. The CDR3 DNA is TGTGCCAGCAGTTTCTCCAACTCGGATACGCAGTATTTT. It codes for CASSFSNSDTQYF.

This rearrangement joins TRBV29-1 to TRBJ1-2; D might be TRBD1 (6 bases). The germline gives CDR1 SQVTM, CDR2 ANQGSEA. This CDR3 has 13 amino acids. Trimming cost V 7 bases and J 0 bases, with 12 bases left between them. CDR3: CSARGGANYGYTF. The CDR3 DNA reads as TGCAGCGCTAGGGGGGGAGCTAACTATGGCTACACCTTC.

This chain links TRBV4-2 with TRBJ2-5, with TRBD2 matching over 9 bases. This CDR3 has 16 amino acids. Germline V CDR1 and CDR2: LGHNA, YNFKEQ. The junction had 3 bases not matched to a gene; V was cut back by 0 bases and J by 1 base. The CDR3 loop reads CASSQERGGGQETQYF. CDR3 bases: TGTGCCAGCAGCCAAGAGCGGGGGGGTGGCCAAGAGACCCAGTACTTC.

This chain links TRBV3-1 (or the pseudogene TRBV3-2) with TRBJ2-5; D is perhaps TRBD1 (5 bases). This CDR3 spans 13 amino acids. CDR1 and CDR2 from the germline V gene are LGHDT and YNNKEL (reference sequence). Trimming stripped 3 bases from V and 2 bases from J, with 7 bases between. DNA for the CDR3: TGTGCCAGCAGCCAGCAGGGTCAAGAGACCCAGTACTTC. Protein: CASSQQGQETQYF.

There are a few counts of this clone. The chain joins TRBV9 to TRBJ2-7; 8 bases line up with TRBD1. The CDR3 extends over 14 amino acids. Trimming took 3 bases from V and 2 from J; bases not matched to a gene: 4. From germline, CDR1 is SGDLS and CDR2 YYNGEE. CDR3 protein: CASSGVTGAYEQYF. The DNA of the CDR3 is TGTGCCAGCAGCGGAGTGACAGGGGCCTACGAGCAGTACTTC.

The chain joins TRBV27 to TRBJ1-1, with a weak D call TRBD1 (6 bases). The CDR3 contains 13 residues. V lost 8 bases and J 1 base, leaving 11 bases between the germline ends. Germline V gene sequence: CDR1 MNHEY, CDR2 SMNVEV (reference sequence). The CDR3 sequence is CASCHRENTEAFF. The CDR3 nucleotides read TGTGCCAGCTGTCACAGGGAGAACACTGAAGCTTTCTTT.

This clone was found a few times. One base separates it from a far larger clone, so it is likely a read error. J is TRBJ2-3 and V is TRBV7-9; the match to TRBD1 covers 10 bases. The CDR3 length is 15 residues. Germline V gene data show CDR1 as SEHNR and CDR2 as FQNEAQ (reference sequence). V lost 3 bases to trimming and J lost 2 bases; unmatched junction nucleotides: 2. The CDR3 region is CASSFGQGDTDTQYF. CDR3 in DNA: TGTGCCAGCAGCTTCGGACAGGGGGACACAGATACGCAGTATTTT. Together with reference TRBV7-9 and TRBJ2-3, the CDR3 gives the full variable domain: DTGVSQNPRHKITKRGQNVTFRCDPISEHNRLYWYRQTLGQGPEFLTYFQNEAQLEKSRLLSDRFSAERPKGSFSTLEIQRTEQGDSAMYLCASSFGQGDTDTQYFGPGTRLTVL.

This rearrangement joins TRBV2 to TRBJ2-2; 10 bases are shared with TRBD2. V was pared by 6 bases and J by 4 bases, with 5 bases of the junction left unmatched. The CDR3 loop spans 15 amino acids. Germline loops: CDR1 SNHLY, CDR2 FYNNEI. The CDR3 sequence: CASSNGLAVTGELFF. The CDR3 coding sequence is TGTGCCAGCAGCAATGGACTAGCGGTCACCGGGGAGCTGTTTTTT.

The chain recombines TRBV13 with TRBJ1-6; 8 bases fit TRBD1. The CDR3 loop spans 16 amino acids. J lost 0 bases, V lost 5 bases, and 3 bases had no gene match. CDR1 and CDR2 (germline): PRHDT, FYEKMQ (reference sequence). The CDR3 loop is CASSRQGSSYNSPLHF. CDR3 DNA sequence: TGTGCCAGCAGCCGACAGGGGAGCTCCTATAATTCACCCCTCCACTTT.

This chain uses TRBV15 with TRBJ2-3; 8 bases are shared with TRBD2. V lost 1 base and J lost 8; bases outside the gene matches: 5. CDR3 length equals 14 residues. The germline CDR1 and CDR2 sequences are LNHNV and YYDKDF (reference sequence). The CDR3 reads CATSRAQRGLTQYF. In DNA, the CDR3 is TGTGCCACCAGCAGAGCCCAGCGGGGGCTTACGCAGTATTTT.

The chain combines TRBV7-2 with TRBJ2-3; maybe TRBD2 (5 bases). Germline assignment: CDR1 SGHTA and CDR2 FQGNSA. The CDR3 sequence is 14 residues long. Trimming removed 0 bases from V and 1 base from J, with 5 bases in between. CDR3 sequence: CASSLAGGTDTQYF. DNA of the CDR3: TGTGCCAGCAGCTTAGCGGGAGGCACAGATACGCAGTATTTT.

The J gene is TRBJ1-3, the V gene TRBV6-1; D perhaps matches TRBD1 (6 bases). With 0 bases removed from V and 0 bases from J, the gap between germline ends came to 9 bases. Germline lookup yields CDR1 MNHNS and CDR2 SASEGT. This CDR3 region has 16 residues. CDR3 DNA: TGTGCCAGCAGTGAAGCACAGGGAAACTCTGGAAACACCATATATTTT. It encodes CASSEAQGNSGNTIYF.

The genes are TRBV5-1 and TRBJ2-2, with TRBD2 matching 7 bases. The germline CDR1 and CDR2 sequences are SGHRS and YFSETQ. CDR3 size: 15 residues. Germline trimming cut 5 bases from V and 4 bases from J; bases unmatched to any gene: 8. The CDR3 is CASRARSGGTGELFF. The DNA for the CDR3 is TGCGCCAGCAGGGCTCGGTCGGGAGGCACCGGGGAGCTGTTTTTT.

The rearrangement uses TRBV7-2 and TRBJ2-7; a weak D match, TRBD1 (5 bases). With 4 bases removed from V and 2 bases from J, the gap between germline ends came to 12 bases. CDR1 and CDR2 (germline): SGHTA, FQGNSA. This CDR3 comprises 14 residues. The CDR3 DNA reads TGTGCCAGCAGCTCCCACCCACAGGCCTACGAGCAGTACTTC. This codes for CASSSHPQAYEQYF.

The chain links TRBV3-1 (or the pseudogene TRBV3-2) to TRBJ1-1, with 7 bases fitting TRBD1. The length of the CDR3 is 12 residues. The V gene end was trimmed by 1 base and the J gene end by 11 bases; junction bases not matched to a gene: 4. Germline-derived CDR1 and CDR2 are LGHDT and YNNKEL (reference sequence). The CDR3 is CASSQVGGRAFF. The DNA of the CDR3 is TGTGCCAGCAGCCAAGTAGGGGGCAGGGCTTTCTTT.

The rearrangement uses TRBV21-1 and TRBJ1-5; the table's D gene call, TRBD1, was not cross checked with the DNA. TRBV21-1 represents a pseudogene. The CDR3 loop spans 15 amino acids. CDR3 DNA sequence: TGTGCCAGCAGCAGCCGGGACAGTCTCGTTGGGGCCCAGCATTTT. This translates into CASSSRDSLVGAQHF.

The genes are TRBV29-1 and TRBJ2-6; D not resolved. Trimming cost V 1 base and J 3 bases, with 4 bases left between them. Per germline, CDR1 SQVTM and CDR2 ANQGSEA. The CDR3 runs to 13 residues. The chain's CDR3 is CSVEAGGANVLTF. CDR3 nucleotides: TGCAGCGTTGAAGCAGGTGGGGCCAACGTCCTGACTTTC.

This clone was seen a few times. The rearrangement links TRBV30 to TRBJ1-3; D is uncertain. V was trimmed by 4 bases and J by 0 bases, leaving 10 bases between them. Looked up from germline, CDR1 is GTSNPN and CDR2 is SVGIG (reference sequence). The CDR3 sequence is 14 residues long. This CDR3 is CAWISFRSGNTIYF. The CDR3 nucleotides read TGTGCCTGGATCTCTTTTCGCTCTGGAAACACCATATATTTT. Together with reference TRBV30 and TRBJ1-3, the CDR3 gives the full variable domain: SQTIHQWPATLVQPVGSPLSLECTVEGTSNPNLYWYRQAAGRGLQLLFYSVGIGQISSEVPQNLSASRPQDRQFILSSKKLLLSDSGFYLCAWISFRSGNTIYFGEGSWLTVV.

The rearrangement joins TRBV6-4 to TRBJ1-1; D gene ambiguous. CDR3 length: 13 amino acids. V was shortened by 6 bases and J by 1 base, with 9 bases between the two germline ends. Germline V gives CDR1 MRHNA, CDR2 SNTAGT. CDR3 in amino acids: CASSDTPNTEAFF. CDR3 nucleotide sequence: TGTGCCAGCAGCGACACTCCGAACACTGAAGCTTTCTTT.

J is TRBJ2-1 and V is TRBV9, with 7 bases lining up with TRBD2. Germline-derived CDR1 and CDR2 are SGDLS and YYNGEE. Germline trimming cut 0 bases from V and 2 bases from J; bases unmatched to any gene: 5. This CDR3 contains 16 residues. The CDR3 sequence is CASSVALTSTYNEQFF. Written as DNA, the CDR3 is TGTGCCAGCAGCGTAGCGTTGACTAGCACCTACAATGAGCAGTTCTTC.

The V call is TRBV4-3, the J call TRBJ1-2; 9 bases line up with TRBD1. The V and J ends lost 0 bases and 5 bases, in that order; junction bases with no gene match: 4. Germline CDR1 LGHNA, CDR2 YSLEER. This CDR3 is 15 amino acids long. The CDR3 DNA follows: TGCGCCAGCAGCCAAGAGGCGGACAGGGGATATGGCTACACCTTC. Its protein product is CASSQEADRGYGYTF.

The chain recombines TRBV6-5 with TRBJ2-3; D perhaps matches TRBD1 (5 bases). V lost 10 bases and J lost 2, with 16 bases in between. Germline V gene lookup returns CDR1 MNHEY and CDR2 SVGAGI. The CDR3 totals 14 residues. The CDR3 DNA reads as TGTGCCACCACCCCACCGACAGTCACAGATACGCAGTATTTT. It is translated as CATTPPTVTDTQYF.

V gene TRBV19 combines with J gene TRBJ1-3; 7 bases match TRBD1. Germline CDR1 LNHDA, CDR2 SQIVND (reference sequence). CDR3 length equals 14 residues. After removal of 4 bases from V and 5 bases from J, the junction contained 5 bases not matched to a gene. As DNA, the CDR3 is TGTGCCAGTAGTAAAGGGGACAGCCGAAACACCATATATTTT. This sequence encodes CASSKGDSRNTIYF.